The 25 T cell receptor beta chains below were found in one sample sequenced in a study of blood T cell repertoires in COVID-19. Assay used: immunoSEQ multiplex PCR; TCRdb lists only in-frame clones, some missing. The sample shows roughly 230,000 clones, more than 70% of them seen only once. The sequenced sample consisted of peripheral blood. These receptors were obtained from an elderly woman with acute or convalescent COVID-19.

The chain has TRBV3-1 (or the pseudogene TRBV3-2) and TRBJ2-1; D unresolved. CDR1 is LGHDT, CDR2 YNNKEL, per germline (reference sequence). The CDR3 has 11 residues. Between the trimmed V and J ends, which lost 2 bases and 10 bases, there was a span of 6 bases. CDR3 sequence reads: CASSQHREQFF. The DNA of the CDR3 is TGTGCCAGCAGCCAACATAGAGAGCAGTTCTTC.

The V and J genes are TRBV19 and TRBJ1-2; 9 nucleotides agree with TRBD1. In germline, CDR1 is LNHDA, CDR2 SQIVND (reference sequence). CDR3 length: 17 amino acids. The V segment lost 0 bases and the J segment 8 bases; nucleotides outside the gene matches: 13. The CDR3 here is CASSIEGQGLLSLGYTF. In nucleotides, the CDR3 is TGTGCCAGTAGTATAGAGGGACAGGGATTGCTCTCGCTGGGCTACACCTTC. The full variable domain, its missing parts supplied by reference TRBV19 and TRBJ1-2, is DGGITQSPKYLFRKEGQNVTLSCEQNLNHDAMYWYRQDPGQGLRLIYYSQIVNDFQKGDIAEGYSVSREKKESFPLTVTSAQKNPTAFYLCASSIEGQGLLSLGYTFGSGTRLTVV.

The chain carries TRBV9 and TRBJ2-1, with 10 bases fitting TRBD1. The CDR3 consists of 16 residues. With 7 bases clipped from V and 7 bases from J, the junction kept 14 bases outside the gene matches. Germline lookup yields CDR1 SGDLS and CDR2 YYNGEE. The CDR3 DNA follows: TGTGCCAGCTCGCAGGAGGGACAGGGGTCAGTGAATGAGCAGTTCTTC. Translating it yields CASSQEGQGSVNEQFF. Looking up the rest from reference TRBV9 and TRBJ2-1 gives the full variable domain: DSGVTQTPKHLITATGQRVTLRCSPRSGDLSVYWYQQSLDQGLQFLIQYYNGEERAKGNILERFSAQQFPDLHSELNLSSLELGDSALYFCASSQEGQGSVNEQFFGPGTRLTVL.

CDR3 coding DNA: TGTGCCAGCAGTTACTCGACAGGGGGGCAGTACTTC. Its translation is CASSYSTGGQYF. This chain joins TRBV6-5 and TRBJ2-7, with 9 bases matching TRBD1. The CDR3 runs 12 residues. The trim removed 0 bases at V and 9 bases at J, leaving 0 bases unmatched. CDR1 is MNHEY, CDR2 SVGAGI, per germline.

This chain connects TRBV6-1 to TRBJ1-1, with a weak D call TRBD1 (5 bases). The CDR3 totals 14 residues. Per the germline V gene, CDR1 is MNHNS and CDR2 is SASEGT. Trimming removed 1 base at V and 5 bases at J, with 11 bases between. The CDR3 loop reads CASSEVGGWTEAFF. CDR3 DNA sequence: TGTGCCAGCAGTGAAGTTGGGGGGTGGACTGAAGCTTTCTTT.

The chain couples TRBV7-9 to TRBJ2-6, with a weak D call TRBD1 (5 bases). CDR1 is SEHNR, CDR2 FQNEAQ, per germline (reference sequence). V lost 2 bases, J lost 0 bases, and 17 bases lay in between. The CDR3 runs to 19 residues. CDR3 sequence: CASSLRSGQGPSGANVLTF. As DNA, the CDR3 is TGTGCCAGCAGCTTAAGATCGGGCCAGGGCCCCTCTGGGGCCAACGTCCTGACTTTC.

This clone was recorded a few times. In nucleotides, the CDR3 is TGTGCCAGTAGTGCTCCCCAGGGGATAGGCGATCAGCCCCAGCATTTT. Translated: CASSAPQGIGDQPQHF. This chain joins TRBV19 and TRBJ1-5; maybe TRBD1 (6 bases). V gave up 5 bases and J gave up 5 bases, with 19 bases separating them. From germline, CDR1 is LNHDA and CDR2 SQIVND (reference sequence). The CDR3 consists of 16 residues.

The chain carries TRBV25-1 and TRBJ2-1; TRBD1 is a possible D gene (6 bases). The germline CDR1 and CDR2 sequences are MGHDK and SYGVNS. CDR3 length equals 15 residues. V gave up 8 bases and J gave up 6 bases, with 20 bases separating them. The CDR3 loop is CASGRSSQGSNEQFF. The DNA for the CDR3 is TGTGCCAGCGGTAGGTCCTCCCAGGGGTCCAATGAGCAGTTCTTC.

The chain has TRBV5-1 and TRBJ2-7; 9 positions match TRBD1. The V gene end was trimmed by 4 bases and the J gene end by 4 bases; junction bases not matched to a gene: 12. Germline-derived CDR1 and CDR2 are SGHRS and YFSETQ. The CDR3 totals 16 residues. CDR3 region: CASSRRTGDDTYEQYF. CDR3 DNA sequence: TGCGCCAGCAGCCGAAGGACAGGGGACGATACGTACGAGCAGTACTTC.

J is TRBJ2-6 and V is TRBV11-2, with a tentative D call TRBD1 (6 bases). The germline V and J ends were trimmed by 5 bases and 4 bases, with 9 bases remaining between them. The length of the CDR3 is 14 residues. CDR1 is SGHAT and CDR2 is FQNNGV in the germline V gene. This CDR3 is CASSPGVGANVLTF. In nucleotides, the CDR3 is TGTGCCAGCAGCCCAGGGGTCGGGGCCAACGTCCTGACTTTC.

The chain carries TRBV15 and TRBJ2-5; 9 bases are shared with TRBD1. The germline V gene has CDR1 LNHNV and CDR2 YYDKDF (reference sequence). The J segment lost 4 bases and the V segment lost 8 bases, leaving 8 bases of the junction unmatched. The CDR3 spans 14 residues. CDR3 nucleotide sequence: TGTGCCACCCGTACAGGGGGCTTAGGAGAGACCCAGTACTTC. It is translated as CATRTGGLGETQYF.

The table lists this clone with a few counts. The CDR3 sequence is CASSEAMFNEKLFF. CDR3 DNA: TGTGCCAGCAGTGAAGCCATGTTTAATGAAAAACTGTTTTTT. The gene calls are TRBV2 and TRBJ1-4; D not resolved. Per the germline V gene, CDR1 is SNHLY and CDR2 is FYNNEI. Trimming took 0 bases from V and 4 from J, leaving 6 bases between them. The CDR3 extends over 14 amino acids.

The V and J genes are TRBV7-2 and TRBJ2-5, with 9 bases identical to TRBD2. Germline CDR1 reads SGHTA; CDR2 reads FQGNSA. Trimming at V came to 1 base and at J to 2 bases, leaving 5 bases not matched to a gene. This CDR3 comprises 16 residues. The CDR3 spells CASSLGAGGRQETQYF. In DNA form, the CDR3 reads TGTGCCAGCAGCTTAGGTGCGGGGGGGCGGCAAGAGACCCAGTACTTC.

This rearrangement joins TRBV21-1 to TRBJ1-3; TRBD1, the D gene given by the table, was not confirmed from the DNA. TRBV21-1 is classified as a pseudogene. The CDR3 length is 14 residues. DNA for the CDR3: TGTGCCAGCAGAAGACAGAACTCTGGAAACACCATATATTTT. This sequence encodes CASRRQNSGNTIYF.

This rearrangement joins TRBV7-2 to TRBJ1-1; D might be TRBD1 (5 bases). This CDR3 has 15 residues. Germline loops: CDR1 SGHTA, CDR2 FQGNSA. With 4 bases removed from V and 5 bases from J, the gap between germline ends came to 17 bases. CDR3 DNA: TGTGCCAGCAGCTCCCAGAGCGGGGCGCGGACTGAAGCTTTCTTT. Protein sequence: CASSSQSGARTEAFF.

V usage is TRBV27 and J usage is TRBJ1-4; possible D gene TRBD1, 5 bases. Germline values: CDR1 MNHEY, CDR2 SMNVEV (reference sequence). Trimming stripped 6 bases from V and 5 bases from J, with 16 bases between. This CDR3 has 15 residues. DNA of the CDR3: TGTGCCAGCAGGCTCCTGCAGGGTCGCAATGAAAAACTGTTTTTT. Residues: CASRLLQGRNEKLFF.

V is TRBV7-2 and J is TRBJ1-4; no firm D call. This CDR3 comprises 13 residues. Looked up from germline, CDR1 is SGHTA and CDR2 is FQGNSA. Trimming pared 4 bases from V and 8 bases from J, leaving 11 bases between. The CDR3 nucleotides are TGTGCCAGCAGCTCCCCTCTCCAGGAAAAACTGTTTTTT. This gives the protein CASSSPLQEKLFF.

With respect to this clone: The junction does not match germline at one end; this may be a read error. V is TRBV5-4 and J is TRBJ1-4, with D tentatively TRBD1 (5 bases). Germline V gene sequence: CDR1 SGHNT, CDR2 YYREEE (reference sequence). The CDR3 has 15 residues. The CDR3 sequence: CASSLPGQAKEKLFF. The DNA of the CDR3 is TGTGCCAGCAGCCTACCCGGACAAGCTAAAGAAAAACTGTTTTTT.

This chain joins TRBV7-2 and TRBJ1-4; 8 bases line up with TRBD1. Looked up from germline, CDR1 is SGHTA and CDR2 is FQGNSA. After removal of 1 base from V and 7 bases from J, the junction contained 11 bases not matched to a gene. The CDR3 has 17 residues. The CDR3 nucleotides are TGTGCCAGCAGCTTAGGGGTGCAGGGGGCGCGGGGTGAAAAACTGTTTTTT. This translates into CASSLGVQGARGEKLFF.

The chain joins TRBV28 to TRBJ1-1; 7 bases agree with TRBD1. Germline CDR1 and CDR2: MDHEN and SYDVKM. CDR3 length: 16 amino acids. The V segment lost 6 bases and the J segment 0 bases; nucleotides outside the gene matches: 10. Written as DNA, the CDR3 is TGTGCCAGCAGCCCATCGGACAGGAGGTTGAACACTGAAGCTTTCTTT. It is translated as CASSPSDRRLNTEAFF.

V is TRBV27 and J is TRBJ2-6; the D is unclear. The CDR3 is made up of 14 amino acids. The germline V and J ends were trimmed by 7 bases and 0 bases, with 7 bases remaining between them. The germline V gene has CDR1 MNHEY and CDR2 SMNVEV (reference sequence). The CDR3 nucleotides are TGTGCCAGCACCCCCCTCTCTGGGGCCAACGTCCTGACTTTC. Translating it yields CASTPLSGANVLTF.

The V call is TRBV7-2, the J call TRBJ2-1; 8 nucleotides match TRBD2. The V gene's germline CDR1 is SGHTA and CDR2 FQGNSA. The CDR3 is 14 residues long. J lost 7 bases, V lost 5 bases, and 7 bases had no gene match. CDR3 in amino acids: CASSRGGRRNEQFF. CDR3 nucleotide sequence: TGTGCCAGCAGCCGGGGGGGCCGAAGAAATGAGCAGTTCTTC.

The rearrangement uses TRBV5-4 and TRBJ1-1; D perhaps matches TRBD1 (6 bases). The CDR3 has 13 amino acids. Germline V gives CDR1 SGHNT, CDR2 YYREEE (reference sequence). V shed 0 bases and J shed 6 bases, with 9 bases lying between them. CDR3 region: CASSLEQGPEAFF. In DNA form, the CDR3 reads TGTGCCAGCAGCTTGGAGCAGGGGCCTGAAGCTTTCTTT.

The CDR3 protein is CASSFGGQNYGYTF. The CDR3 DNA follows: TGTGCCAGCAGCTTTGGGGGCCAAAACTATGGCTACACCTTC. The rearrangement links TRBV5-4 to TRBJ1-2; maybe TRBD1 (6 bases). This CDR3 region has 14 residues. Trimming took 2 bases from V and 2 from J, leaving 10 bases between them. Germline CDR1 and CDR2: SGHNT and YYREEE (reference sequence).

The V and J genes are TRBV4-3 and TRBJ2-6; D is ambiguous. The ends were cut back, 0 bases at V and 0 bases at J, with 12 bases in the middle. CDR1 and CDR2 from the germline V gene are LGHNA and YSLEER. The CDR3 extends over 18 amino acids. CDR3 residues: CASSQDRGAFSGANVLTF. The CDR3 region has the DNA TGCGCCAGCAGCCAAGATCGCGGTGCGTTCTCTGGGGCCAACGTCCTGACTTTC.